This TCR beta chain was captured by sequencing in a study of T cell changes during pregnancy in multiple sclerosis. Sequenced by immunoSEQ multiplex PCR; TCRdb stores in-frame clones only, minus some. Of 90,000 to 120,000 clones detected, approximately 90% appear once; the ten largest clones hold around 1.2%. CDR3 length: 11 amino acids. Trimming pared 8 bases from V and 7 bases from J, leaving 10 bases between. Germline values: CDR1 MDHEN, CDR2 SYDVKM. The starting material was peripheral blood, obtained in the second trimester of pregnancy. The source of this sequence is a female donor with multiple sclerosis, enrolled in a pregnancy study. The J gene is TRBJ2-3, the V gene TRBV28, with D tentatively TRBD1 (6 bases). This chain's CDR3 is CASAGAYTQYF. For the CDR3, the DNA is TGTGCCAGCGCAGGGGCCTATACGCAGTATTTT.